This entry lists 30 T cell receptor beta chains sequenced from one sample in a study of T cells in Graves' hyperthyroidism and ophthalmopathy. Researchers took RNA transcripts and amplified the TCR beta CDR3 regions from them. The HTBI primer set served for first-round RT-PCR of the TCR CDR3. TCRdb processed the multiplex PCR reads anew with MiXCR; each CDR3 protein has one entry. The data contain nearly 600,000 distinct CDR3 sequences, more than 11% of them singletons. Source material: blood. The receptors shown here come from a woman in her 30s with Graves' hyperthyroidism that later progressed to Graves' ophthalmopathy.

The rearrangement uses TRBV24-1 and TRBJ2-7; D gene uncertain. This CDR3 region has 14 residues. Deletions cut 5 bases from V and 0 bases from J, with 10 bases between. Per germline, CDR1 KGHDR and CDR2 SFDVKD. DNA of the CDR3: TGTGCCACCAGTGCAGGAGCGCTCTCCTACGAGCAGTACTTC. Translated, it gives CATSAGALSYEQYF.

This clonotype appeared many times. The rearrangement uses TRBV29-1 and TRBJ1-2; no clear D. The CDR3 length is 11 residues. V was cut by 8 bases and J by 5 bases, with 12 bases left in between. Germline CDR1 SQVTM, CDR2 ANQGSEA. This chain's CDR3 is CSIPLGYGYTF. CDR3 nucleotide sequence: TGCAGCATACCGCTGGGGTATGGCTACACCTTC.

This clonotype appeared a few times. V is TRBV9 and J is TRBJ2-5, with 11 bases that match TRBD2. From germline, CDR1 is SGDLS and CDR2 YYNGEE. The CDR3 is 15 amino acids. With 4 bases clipped from V and 5 bases from J, the junction kept 7 bases outside the gene matches. The CDR3 nucleotides are TGTGCCAGCAGCCTAGGGGCTAGCGGGAGGGAGACCCAGTACTTC. This gives the protein CASSLGASGRETQYF. The variable domain in full, completed from reference TRBV9 and TRBJ2-5, reads DSGVTQTPKHLITATGQRVTLRCSPRSGDLSVYWYQQSLDQGLQFLIQYYNGEERAKGNILERFSAQQFPDLHSELNLSSLELGDSALYFCASSLGASGRETQYFGPGTRLLVL.

At least ten counts were recorded for this clonotype. V usage is TRBV5-4 and J usage is TRBJ1-1, with D possibly being TRBD1 (5 bases). Germline CDR1 reads SGHNT; CDR2 reads YYREEE (reference sequence). The CDR3 is 12 amino acids. Trimming removed 4 bases at V and 7 bases at J, with 11 bases between. This CDR3 is CASSLGHNEAFF. DNA for the CDR3: TGTGCCAGCAGCCTTGGACACAATGAAGCTTTCTTT.

This clonotype has a count of ten or more. The V and J genes are TRBV5-1 and TRBJ2-3; 7 bases map to TRBD2. Trimming removed 2 bases from V and 2 bases from J; junction bases left unmatched: 11. Germline V gene data show CDR1 as SGHRS and CDR2 as YFSETQ. The CDR3 runs 17 residues. CDR3 nucleotide sequence: TGCGCCAGCAGCTTCAGTACAGGCGGGGGATTCACAGATACGCAGTATTTT. Residues: CASSFSTGGGFTDTQYF.

The rearrangement uses TRBV4-1 and TRBJ2-2; weak D call: TRBD1 (7 bases). Trimming took off 4 bases at V and 0 bases at J, with 18 bases between the two ends. This CDR3 spans 18 amino acids. The germline CDR1 and CDR2 sequences are MGHRA and YSYEKL. CDR3 bases: TGCGCCAGCAGCCGCCTTCAGGGGGGAGTGGCGAACACCGGGGAGCTGTTTTTT. This translates into CASSRLQGGVANTGELFF.

This clonotype has ten or more counts. The chain uses TRBV28 and TRBJ1-2, with D unresolved. Trimming cost V 5 bases and J 8 bases, with 15 bases left between them. Per the germline V gene, CDR1 is MDHEN and CDR2 is SYDVKM. This CDR3 is 13 amino acids long. The CDR3 region has the DNA TGTGCCAGCAGTATGGTGGATGTAAGAGGCTACACCTTC. Its translation: CASSMVDVRGYTF.

The table lists this clonotype with many counts. This chain's CDR3 is CSSTWAGGVPEAFF. The DNA of the CDR3 is TGCAGCTCGACTTGGGCCGGGGGTGTTCCTGAAGCTTTCTTT. This chain uses TRBV29-1 with TRBJ1-1; D perhaps matches TRBD1 (5 bases). Germline CDR1 reads SQVTM; CDR2 reads ANQGSEA. V gave up 8 bases and J gave up 6 bases, with 22 bases separating them. The CDR3 runs to 14 residues.

This clonotype was picked up many times. The chain joins TRBV7-2 to TRBJ1-1, with unresolved D. Looked up from germline, CDR1 is SGHTA and CDR2 is FQGNSA. The V gene lost 0 bases and the J gene lost 1 base, with 6 bases spanning the gap. This CDR3 has 14 residues. CDR3: CASSLAVTNTEAFF. CDR3 DNA sequence: TGTGCCAGCAGCTTAGCGGTAACGAACACTGAAGCTTTCTTT.

This chain uses TRBV12-3 or TRBV12-4 with TRBJ1-1; 8 positions agree with TRBD1. The junction had 10 bases not matched to a gene; V was cut back by 5 bases and J by 8 bases. The CDR3 contains 14 residues. In DNA, the CDR3 is TGTGCCAGCAGTATGGGGCCCAGGGGGCGAGAAGCTTTCTTT. This translates into CASSMGPRGREAFF.

The chain has TRBV4-3 and TRBJ2-2; 10 nucleotides align to TRBD2. The V and J ends lost 6 bases and 3 bases, in that order; junction bases with no gene match: 7. The CDR3 sequence is 16 residues long. Germline V gene lookup returns CDR1 LGHNA and CDR2 YSLEER. CDR3 DNA: TGCGCCAGCAGTCAAACAGCGGGAGGGCACACCGGGGAGCTGTTTTTT. It translates to CASSQTAGGHTGELFF.

The table lists this clonotype with many counts. This chain links TRBV28 with TRBJ2-5; D possibly matches TRBD1 or TRBD2 (5 bases each). The CDR3 is made up of 14 amino acids. Germline CDR1 is MDHEN and CDR2 is SYDVKM. The V gene lost 11 bases and the J gene lost 2 bases, with 18 bases spanning the gap. The CDR3 sequence: CAAQGRPNQETQYF. CDR3 bases: TGTGCCGCTCAGGGACGGCCTAATCAAGAGACCCAGTACTTC.

This clonotype has ten or more counts. The chain combines TRBV5-1 with TRBJ1-1; D is possibly TRBD1 (6 bases). Trimming cost V 0 bases and J 3 bases, with 12 bases left between them. The CDR3 is made up of 15 amino acids. CDR1 is SGHRS and CDR2 is YFSETQ in the germline V gene. The CDR3 here is CASSLVSRGDTEAFF. The CDR3, as DNA: TGCGCCAGCAGCTTGGTTAGCAGGGGAGACACTGAAGCTTTCTTT.

The sample holds many counts of this clonotype. The chain has TRBV28 and TRBJ2-7, with TRBD1 as a possible D gene (5 bases). CDR1 MDHEN and CDR2 SYDVKM come from the germline V gene. CDR3 length: 16 amino acids. The V end lost 3 bases, the J end lost 0 bases, and 15 bases lay between the germline ends. The CDR3, as DNA: TGTGCCAGCAGTTTCAGGGTGGGCAGGAGCTCCTACGAGCAGTACTTC. Amino acid sequence: CASSFRVGRSSYEQYF.

This clonotype was detected ten times or more. The rearrangement joins TRBV29-1 to TRBJ1-5; 7 bases are a match to TRBD1. Germline values: CDR1 SQVTM, CDR2 ANQGSEA. The J segment lost 3 bases and the V segment lost 5 bases, leaving 7 bases of the junction unmatched. The CDR3 extends over 14 amino acids. The CDR3 region is CSVRDGTVNQPQHF. The CDR3 DNA follows: TGCAGCGTTCGAGACGGGACAGTCAATCAGCCCCAGCATTTT.

This clonotype was counted ten times or more. The rearrangement links TRBV2 to TRBJ1-1, with D perhaps matching TRBD1 (6 bases). V dropped 7 bases and J dropped 4 bases, with 16 bases sitting between them. The germline gives CDR1 SNHLY, CDR2 FYNNEI. The CDR3 is made up of 14 amino acids. The DNA of the CDR3 is TGTGCCAGCAACCCAACAGGGTTGGCCACTGAAGCTTTCTTT. Encoded protein: CASNPTGLATEAFF. Full variable domain (missing parts from reference TRBV2 and TRBJ1-1): EPEVTQTPSHQVTQMGQEVILRCVPISNHLYFYWYRQILGQKVEFLVSFYNNEISEKSEIFDDQFSVERPDGSNFTLKIRSTKLEDSAMYFCASNPTGLATEAFFGQGTRLTVV.

The chain carries TRBV27 and TRBJ2-3, with 8 bases aligning to TRBD2. This CDR3 comprises 18 residues. The ends lost 3 bases at V and 1 base at J; junction bases unmatched: 12. CDR1 and CDR2 (germline): MNHEY, SMNVEV (reference sequence). The CDR3 loop reads CASSLTPSGGLGTDTQYF. CDR3 sequence (DNA): TGTGCCAGCAGTTTGACCCCCAGCGGGGGATTGGGCACAGATACGCAGTATTTT.

J is TRBJ1-4 and V is TRBV12-3 or TRBV12-4, with D unresolved. CDR3 length equals 15 residues. Trimming shortened V by 0 bases and J by 5 bases, and 10 bases separated the two germline ends. CDR3 sequence: CASSLAQGKNEKLFF. The DNA of the CDR3 is TGTGCCAGCAGTTTAGCGCAAGGGAAGAATGAAAAACTGTTTTTT.

This clonotype was detected a few times. A read error may produce the germline difference seen at one junction end. The rearrangement links TRBV29-1 to TRBJ1-1; no definite D call. Germline V lookup: CDR1 SQVTM, CDR2 ANQGSEA. The CDR3 contains 12 residues. This chain's CDR3 is CSVEEVAGSRLF. The CDR3, as DNA: TGCAGCGTTGAAGAAGTGGCAGGTTCTCGTCTCTTT.

This clonotype was seen ten or more times. The rearrangement links TRBV5-1 to TRBJ1-1, with no clear D. Trimming cost V 0 bases and J 8 bases, with 11 bases left between them. The germline V gene encodes CDR1 SGHRS and CDR2 YFSETQ. There are 13 residues in the CDR3. In DNA form, the CDR3 reads TGCGCCAGCAGCTTGGGGTTAGGAGAAGAAGCTTTCTTT. It yields the protein CASSLGLGEEAFF.

The sample holds a few counts of this clonotype. The rearrangement uses TRBV20-1 and TRBJ1-2; 9 nucleotides align to TRBD1. V lost 1 base, J lost 4 bases, and 4 bases stayed unmatched. Germline V gene sequence: CDR1 DFQATT, CDR2 SNEGSKA (reference sequence). The CDR3 loop spans 14 amino acids. Written as DNA, the CDR3 is TGCAGTGCTAGAGTCTCACAGGGGGCCTATGGCTACACCTTC. This encodes CSARVSQGAYGYTF.

This clonotype was seen ten or more times. The rearrangement joins TRBV11-3 to TRBJ2-1, with unresolved D. V lost 1 base and J 5 bases, leaving 15 bases between the germline ends. The germline CDR1 and CDR2 sequences are SGHNT and YENEEA. CDR3 length equals 16 residues. The CDR3 is CASSLVGWTEDNEQFF. The DNA for the CDR3 is TGTGCCAGCAGCTTAGTTGGGTGGACGGAAGACAATGAGCAGTTCTTC.

About this clonotype: This may be a read error, as it is one base from a much larger clone. V usage is TRBV28 and J usage is TRBJ2-7; D unclear. This CDR3 contains 15 residues. Germline V gene data show CDR1 as MDHEN and CDR2 as SYDVKM. The ends were cut back, 4 bases at V and 7 bases at J, with 20 bases in the middle. CDR3 loop: CASSYIFGRPREQYF. In DNA form, the CDR3 reads TGTGCCAGCAGTTACATTTTCGGCAGGCCTAGAGAGCAGTACTTC.

This clonotype was detected many times. The V gene is TRBV24-1, the J gene TRBJ2-2; weak D call: TRBD2 (5 bases). V was pared by 5 bases and J by 0 bases, with 9 bases between. The CDR3 sequence is 15 residues long. CDR1 KGHDR and CDR2 SFDVKD come from the germline V gene. The CDR3 sequence is CATSGALANTGELFF. CDR3 coding DNA: TGTGCCACCAGTGGGGCACTAGCGAACACCGGGGAGCTGTTTTTT.

This clonotype was detected a few times. The J gene is TRBJ1-3, the V gene TRBV4-3, with D perhaps matching TRBD1 (5 bases). V lost 0 bases and J lost 0, with 9 bases in between. CDR3 size: 16 residues. In germline, CDR1 is LGHNA, CDR2 YSLEER. The CDR3 DNA follows: TGCGCCAGCAGCCAAGAACCGAGGGGCTCTGGAAACACCATATATTTT. It codes for CASSQEPRGSGNTIYF.

The chain recombines TRBV5-1 with TRBJ2-6; TRBD1 matches at 9 bases. The CDR3 contains 18 residues. Germline V gene data show CDR1 as SGHRS and CDR2 as YFSETQ. The J segment lost 0 bases and the V segment lost 4 bases, leaving 8 bases of the junction unmatched. The CDR3 region is CASSQGGQGYSGANVLTF. CDR3 nucleotides: TGCGCCAGCAGCCAAGGGGGACAGGGTTACTCTGGGGCCAACGTCCTGACTTTC.

This chain links TRBV5-8 with TRBJ2-7; D perhaps matches TRBD1 (5 bases). Germline assignment: CDR1 SGHTS and CDR2 YDEGEE. The ends were cut back, 2 bases at V and 1 base at J, with 13 bases in the middle. The CDR3 is 15 amino acids. This CDR3 reads CASSFGASLSYEQYF. The CDR3, as DNA: TGTGCCAGCAGCTTTGGGGCTTCATTATCCTACGAGCAGTACTTC.

This clonotype was found many times. The chain links TRBV11-2 to TRBJ2-7; 7 bases align to TRBD1. Germline values: CDR1 SGHAT, CDR2 FQNNGV. The CDR3 is 14 residues long. V gave up 5 bases and J gave up 2 bases; unmatched junction bases: 6. The CDR3 loop is CASSAWDRTYEQYF. CDR3 DNA: TGTGCCAGCAGCGCCTGGGACAGAACCTACGAGCAGTACTTC.

This clonotype was seen ten or more times. The V and J genes are TRBV30 and TRBJ2-4; D possibly corresponds to TRBD1 (5 bases). Germline CDR1 and CDR2: GTSNPN and SVGIG (reference sequence). Trimming left V 3 bases short and J 8 bases short, with 17 bases between. There are 14 residues in the CDR3. CDR3 bases: TGTGCCTGGAGGGCAGGGTCTCGAAGGGACATTCAGTACTTC. Protein: CAWRAGSRRDIQYF.

This clonotype was seen repeatedly, ten times or more. This sequence joins TRBV7-6 and TRBJ2-1, with TRBD2 identical over 9 bases. The V segment lost 6 bases and the J segment 0 bases; nucleotides outside the gene matches: 6. This CDR3 comprises 16 residues. Germline CDR1 reads SGHVS; CDR2 reads FNYEAQ. CDR3 region: CASSFSGGPSYNEQFF. The CDR3 DNA reads TGTGCCAGCAGTTTTAGCGGGGGCCCCTCCTACAATGAGCAGTTCTTC.